The rows below give T cell receptor beta chains drawn from one sample of a study of OX40 agonist ivuxolimab in advanced cancers. Data came from immunoSEQ multiplex PCR; TCRdb stores just in-frame clones and leaves some out. Of 40,000 to 50,000 clones in the sample, about nine tenths were seen once. Sequenced material: CD4+ or CD8+ T cells sorted from blood, taken in a trial of the OX40 agonist ivuxolimab. The receptors shown here come from an adult with an advanced solid tumor such as melanoma, head and neck, liver or kidney cancer. CDR3s include the opening cysteine and the closing phenylalanine or tryptophan.

CDR3: CASRIGGEETQYF; V: TRBV5-1; length: 13
CDR3: CASSFLQGTYGYTF; V: TRBV6-6; length: 14
CDR3: CASSNYQGDYEQYF; V: TRBV19; length: 14
CDR3: CASSLTRSGNTIYF; V: TRBV7-7; length: 14
CDR3: CASSQRSQGGYTF; V: TRBV4-2; length: 13
CDR3: CASSWGDRGYEQYF; V: TRBV7-6; length: 14
CDR3: CASSDRWSSYEQYF; V: TRBV6-5; length: 14
CDR3: CASSDRGLKTGELFF; V: TRBV6-4; length: 15
CDR3: CASSLAGTEYSNQPQHF; V: TRBV27; length: 17
CDR3: CASRLGTGYIGELFF; V: TRBV28; length: 15
CDR3: CASSLGGISNEQFF; V: TRBV11-3; length: 14
CDR3: CASTNRVGEKLFF; V: TRBV6-5; length: 13
CDR3: CAWSRTGDRTEAFF; V: TRBV30; length: 14
CDR3: CASSPFGTSGRGGYEQYF; V: TRBV27; length: 18
CDR3: CASSAGGLADNEQFF; V: TRBV5-6; length: 15
CDR3: CASSLSGGPQETQYF; V: TRBV7-3; length: 15
CDR3: CASTPGQVNSPLHF; V: TRBV28; length: 14
CDR3: CASSWGRVSNYGYTF; V: TRBV5-6; length: 15
CDR3: CASSLSGSGQPQHF; V: TRBV27; length: 14
CDR3: CASSLDEVVGYTF; V: TRBV7-9; length: 13
CDR3: CASSPRTAYGYTF; V: TRBV11-2; length: 13
CDR3: CASSLDRTYEQYF; V: TRBV5-6; length: 13
CDR3: CASSFSGLAGGAGELFF; V: TRBV5-1; length: 17
CDR3: CASSRTGVAGFVDF; V: TRBV5-4; length: 14
CDR3: CASRRTASGETQYF; V: TRBV6-1; length: 14
CDR3: CASSPRGTGVGGYTF; V: TRBV7-9; length: 15
CDR3: CASEFDRTNTGELFF; V: TRBV7-9; length: 15
CDR3: CASSQGPGANVLTF; V: TRBV9; length: 14
CDR3: CASSLVTGEYNEQFF; V: TRBV7-9; length: 15
CDR3: CASSPDRAGYEQYF; V: TRBV6-1; length: 14
CDR3: CASSRTAPYEQYF; V: TRBV11-2; length: 13
CDR3: CASRPPTGVDGYTF; V: TRBV28; length: 14